This entry describes one TCR beta chain. This sample is drawn from a study of cytomegalovirus exposure and HLA in healthy donors. Study overall: A prior study identified approximately 110 million unique TCR beta sequences from about 179 million T cells. Approximately 80 million unique TCRs from HLA-typed donors were held in an early data release.

The CDR3 is made up of 15 amino acids. The germline gives CDR1 SGHRS, CDR2 YFSETQ. V shed 4 bases, J shed 4 bases, and the junction held 8 bases outside the gene matches. 13 Jbeta primers and 60 Vbeta primers were used for the PCR. This table comes from immunoSEQ multiplex PCR, and its TCRdb copy is limited to in-frame clones, with some not included. The sample consists of 120,000 or so clones, about 76% of them appearing once. The clonotype was recovered from a man between 60 and 70 years old in good health and CMV-seropositive. V usage is TRBV5-1 and J usage is TRBJ2-1, with TRBD2 identical over 7 bases. The sample taken for sequencing was PBMCs. CDR3 sequence (DNA): TGCGCCAGCAGCCCCGGTTGGGGGGGTTACAATGAGCAGTTCTTC. Translating gives CASSPGWGGYNEQFF.